The sequence of this TCR beta chain was determined in a study of glioma-infiltrating T cells after dendritic cell vaccination. Background on the study: Patients received autologous tumor lysate-pulsed dendritic cell vaccination between about 2003 and 2013.

Per germline, CDR1 ENHRY and CDR2 SYGVKD. Trimming took 6 bases from V and 12 from J, leaving 21 bases between them. CDR3 size: 14 residues. The PCR used 60 V beta and 13 J beta primers. The assay was immunoSEQ multiplex PCR, and TCRdb's table has in-frame clones only and misses some. The profile shows some 46,000 clones, about nine tenths of them singletons. Time point: after dendritic cell vaccination, including at tumor progression/relapse. This sample comprised blood, obtained after dendritic cell vaccination. The chain joins TRBV10-3 to TRBJ2-1; a weak D match, TRBD2 (6 bases). This clonotype originated in a human donor with glioblastoma. This chain's CDR3 is CAIRSGGREQVQFF. CDR3 bases: TGTGCCATCAGAAGTGGCGGACGGGAGCAAGTGCAGTTCTTC.